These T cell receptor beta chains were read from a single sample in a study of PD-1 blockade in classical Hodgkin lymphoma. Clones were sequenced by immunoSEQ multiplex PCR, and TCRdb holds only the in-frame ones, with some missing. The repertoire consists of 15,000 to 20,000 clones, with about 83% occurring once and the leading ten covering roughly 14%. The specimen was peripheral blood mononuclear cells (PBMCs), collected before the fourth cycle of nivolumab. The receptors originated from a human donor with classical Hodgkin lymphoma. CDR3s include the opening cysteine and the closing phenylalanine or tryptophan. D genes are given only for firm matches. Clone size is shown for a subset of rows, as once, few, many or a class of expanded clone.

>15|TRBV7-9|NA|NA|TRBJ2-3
CASSLAMTNTDTQYF
TGTGCCAGCAGCTTGGCTATGACGAACACAGATACGCAGTATTTT
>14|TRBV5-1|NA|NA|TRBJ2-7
CASSSDYRDYEQYF
TGCGCCAGCAGCTCTGACTACAGGGACTACGAGCAGTACTTC
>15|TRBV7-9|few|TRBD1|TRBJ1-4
CASSLGGTGEEKLFF
TGTGCCAGCAGCTTAGGTGGGACAGGGGAGGAAAAACTGTTTTTT
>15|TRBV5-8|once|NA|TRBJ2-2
CASSLDRVATGELFF
TGTGCCAGCAGCTTGGACAGGGTGGCCACCGGGGAGCTGTTTTTT
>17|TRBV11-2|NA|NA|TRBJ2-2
CASSFKAHTLNTGELFF
TGTGCCAGCAGCTTCAAAGCCCATACACTGAACACCGGGGAGCTGTTTTTT
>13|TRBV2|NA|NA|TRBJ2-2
CASGTQNTGELFF
TGTGCCAGCGGGACCCAAAACACCGGGGAGCTGTTTTTT
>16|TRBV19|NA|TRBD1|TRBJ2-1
CASSTLGTGAYNEQFF
TGTGCCAGTAGTACCTTAGGAACAGGGGCTTACAATGAGCAGTTCTTC
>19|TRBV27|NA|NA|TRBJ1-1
CASSLSEPLAVVGDTEAFF
TGTGCCAGCAGTTTATCGGAGCCCCTGGCTGTTGTAGGTGACACTGAAGCTTTCTTT
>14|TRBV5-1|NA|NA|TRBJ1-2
CASSPAGDTGGYTF
TGCGCCAGCAGCCCGGCGGGGGATACGGGTGGCTACACCTTC
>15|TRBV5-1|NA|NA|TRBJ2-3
CASSLDTPSTDTQYF
TGCGCCAGCAGCTTGGACACACCCAGCACAGATACGCAGTATTTT
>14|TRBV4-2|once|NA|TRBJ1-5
CASSQDEGLGPQHF
TGTGCCAGCAGCCAAGATGAGGGGCTCGGGCCCCAGCATTTT
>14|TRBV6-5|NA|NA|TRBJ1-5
CASSRPRSNQPQHF
TGTGCCAGCAGCCGCCCAAGGAGCAATCAGCCCCAGCATTTT
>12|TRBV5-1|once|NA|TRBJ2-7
CASSQQGYEQYF
TGCGCCAGCAGCCAGCAGGGTTACGAGCAGTACTTC
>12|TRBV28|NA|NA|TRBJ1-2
CASRQGHYGYTF
TGTGCCAGCAGACAGGGTCACTATGGCTACACCTTC
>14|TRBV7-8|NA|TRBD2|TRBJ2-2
CASSSAGGLGELFF
TGTGCCAGCAGCTCCGCGGGGGGGCTCGGGGAGCTGTTTTTT
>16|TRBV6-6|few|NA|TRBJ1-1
CASSYNTVGADTEAFF
TGTGCCAGCAGTTACAACACCGTTGGTGCGGACACTGAAGCTTTCTTT
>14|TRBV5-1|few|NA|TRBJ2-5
CASSPDGYQETQYF
TGCGCCAGCAGCCCGGACGGCTACCAAGAGACCCAGTACTTC
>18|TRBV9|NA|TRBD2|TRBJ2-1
CASSVRLAGPSSYNEQFF
TGTGCCAGCAGCGTACGACTAGCGGGGCCCAGCTCCTACAATGAGCAGTTCTTC
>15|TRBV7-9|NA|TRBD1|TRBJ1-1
CASSSDQTGATEAFF
TGTGCCAGCAGCTCTGACCAAACAGGGGCCACTGAAGCTTTCTTT
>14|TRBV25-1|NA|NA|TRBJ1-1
CASSRLRGNTEAFF
TGTGCCAGCAGTCGTTTGAGGGGGAACACTGAAGCTTTCTTT
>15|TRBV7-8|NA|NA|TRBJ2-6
CASSFMSSGANVLTF
TGTGCCAGCAGCTTCATGAGCTCTGGGGCCAACGTCCTGACTTTC
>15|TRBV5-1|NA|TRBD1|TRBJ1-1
CASSLDGQGSAEAFF
TGCGCCAGCAGCTTGGACGGACAGGGATCGGCTGAAGCTTTCTTT
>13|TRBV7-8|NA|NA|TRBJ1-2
CASSLGGNYGYTF
TGTGCCAGCAGCTTAGGGGGGAACTATGGCTACACCTTC
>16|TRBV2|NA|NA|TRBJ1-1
CASSDGPKEGNTEAFF
TGTGCCAGCAGTGATGGGCCGAAAGAGGGGAACACTGAAGCTTTCTTT
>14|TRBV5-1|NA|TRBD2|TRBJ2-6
CASGRGGGANVLTF
TGCGCCAGCGGGAGGGGTGGAGGGGCCAACGTCCTGACTTTC
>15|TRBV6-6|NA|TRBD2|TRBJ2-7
CASSPGLAFGYEQYF
TGTGCCAGCAGCCCTGGACTAGCGTTCGGCTACGAGCAGTACTTC
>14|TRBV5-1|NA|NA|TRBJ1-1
CASSSSTVNTEAFF
TGCGCCAGCAGCTCTTCGACGGTGAACACTGAAGCTTTCTTT